These 32 T cell receptor beta chains share one sample of origin, sequenced in a study of cytomegalovirus exposure and HLA in healthy donors. Vbeta (60) and Jbeta (13) primers were used in the PCR. Generated by immunoSEQ multiplex PCR, the TCRdb table keeps only in-frame clones and is missing some. The table records about 100,000 clones, roughly 80% of them present only once. Sequencing was carried out using PBMCs. The receptors stem from a man aged 35-49 years in good health and CMV-seronegative.

The V and J genes are TRBV7-8 and TRBJ2-5; a possible D gene is TRBD1 (6 bases). The CDR3 covers 14 residues. The germline V gene has CDR1 SGHVS and CDR2 FQNEAQ. The V and J ends lost 0 bases and 7 bases respectively, with 12 bases between them. The CDR3 here is CASSLAGGEGTQYF. DNA of the CDR3: TGTGCCAGCAGCTTAGCAGGGGGAGAGGGGACCCAGTACTTC.

This chain connects TRBV5-6 to TRBJ1-1; TRBD1 matches 7 bases. The CDR3 spans 15 residues. V was pared by 0 bases and J by 3 bases, with 5 bases of the junction left unmatched. CDR1 and CDR2 (germline): SGHDT, YYEEEE. CDR3 DNA sequence: TGTGCCAGCAGCTTGGGGGGACAGATCTACACTGAAGCTTTCTTT. This encodes CASSLGGQIYTEAFF.

The chain is built from TRBV15 and TRBJ2-2; possible D gene TRBD2, 5 bases. Trimming took off 0 bases at V and 5 bases at J, with 10 bases between the two ends. Germline-derived CDR1 and CDR2 are LNHNV and YYDKDF (reference sequence). This CDR3 spans 15 amino acids. CDR3 nucleotides: TGTGCCACCAGCAGAGATGGGGAGCGTACCGGGGAGCTGTTTTTT. It specifies CATSRDGERTGELFF.

The chain joins TRBV5-4 to TRBJ2-5; D is possibly TRBD1 (5 bases). The germline CDR1 and CDR2 sequences are SGHNT and YYREEE (reference sequence). CDR3 length equals 13 residues. V lost 0 bases, J lost 5 bases, and 8 bases lay in between. In DNA, the CDR3 is TGTGCCAGCAGCTTGGTCAGGGCGGAGACCCAGTACTTC. Translating gives CASSLVRAETQYF.

The chain recombines TRBV21-1 with TRBJ2-7; the D call TRBD2 from the table was never checked on the DNA. TRBV21-1 is reported as a pseudogene. The CDR3 is 17 amino acids. CDR3 loop: CASSKIGGTSGFYEQYV. The CDR3 DNA reads TGTGCCAGCAGCAAAATTGGGGGGACTAGTGGTTTCTACGAGCAGTACGTC.

The rearrangement joins TRBV5-4 to TRBJ2-7, with a weak D call TRBD1 (6 bases). There are 13 residues in the CDR3. Germline CDR1 and CDR2: SGHNT and YYREEE (reference sequence). The V end lost 4 bases, the J end lost 3 bases, and 11 bases lay between the germline ends. This chain's CDR3 is CASSVAGDYEQYF. CDR3 sequence (DNA): TGTGCCAGCAGCGTAGCAGGGGACTACGAGCAGTACTTC.

The CDR3 here is CAISESWTDGSNQPQHF. The CDR3 DNA follows: TGTGCCATCAGTGAGTCGTGGACTGACGGAAGCAATCAGCCCCAGCATTTT. The rearrangement joins TRBV10-3 to TRBJ1-5; no clear D gene. From germline, CDR1 is ENHRY and CDR2 SYGVKD. The CDR3 is 17 residues long. Trimming stripped 0 bases from V and 1 base from J, with 13 bases between.

This clone was seen more than once but under ten times. V is TRBV30 and J is TRBJ2-7, with 12 bases matching TRBD1. The V and J ends lost 2 bases and 3 bases, in that order; junction bases with no gene match: 11. The germline CDR1 and CDR2 sequences are GTSNPN and SVGIG (reference sequence). CDR3 length: 17 amino acids. The CDR3 bases are TGTGCCTGGAGTCAGGCCGGGACAGGGGGCGGAAACTACGAGCAGTACTTC. Translating it yields CAWSQAGTGGGNYEQYF.

This clone was observed a few times. V is TRBV5-6 and J is TRBJ2-1; TRBD1 aligns across 9 bases. Germline lookup yields CDR1 SGHDT and CDR2 YYEEEE. V gave up 0 bases and J gave up 1 base; unmatched junction bases: 2. The CDR3 totals 16 residues. The chain's CDR3 is CASSLEGQGSYNEQFF. The CDR3 DNA is TGTGCCAGCAGCTTGGAAGGACAGGGGTCCTACAATGAGCAGTTCTTC.

The chain is built from TRBV5-1 and TRBJ2-5, with D tentatively TRBD2 (6 bases). CDR1 is SGHRS, CDR2 YFSETQ, per germline. Trimming took 5 bases from V and 1 from J, leaving 15 bases between them. The length of the CDR3 is 15 residues. The CDR3 is CASRLAAGSQETQYF. CDR3 bases: TGCGCCAGCAGGTTAGCGGCGGGTAGCCAAGAGACCCAGTACTTC.

The J gene is TRBJ2-7, the V gene TRBV6-6; 7 bases map to TRBD2. CDR1 MNHNY and CDR2 SVGAGI come from the germline V gene (reference sequence). The ends lost 6 bases at V and 0 bases at J; junction bases unmatched: 8. CDR3 length: 15 residues. The CDR3 loop is CASRQTLAVSYEQYF. The CDR3 DNA is TGTGCCAGCAGACAAACCCTAGCGGTCTCCTACGAGCAGTACTTC.

DNA for the CDR3: TGTGCCAGCAGCTTCTCCCAGGGATCACACACCATATATTTT. Protein sequence: CASSFSQGSHTIYF. The rearrangement uses TRBV7-9 and TRBJ1-3; TRBD1 is a possible D gene (5 bases). Germline V gene sequence: CDR1 SEHNR, CDR2 FQNEAQ (reference sequence). The V end lost 3 bases, the J end lost 8 bases, and 14 bases lay between the germline ends. This CDR3 is 14 amino acids long.

This clone was seen a handful of times. The rearrangement uses TRBV11-2 and TRBJ1-1, with a tentative D call TRBD1 (6 bases). Trimming took 7 bases from V and 4 from J, leaving 16 bases between them. Germline V CDR1 and CDR2: SGHAT, FQNNGV. CDR3 length: 14 residues. The CDR3 loop reads CASTLTGLSTEAFF. Written as DNA, the CDR3 is TGTGCCAGCACCCTCACAGGGTTGAGCACTGAAGCTTTCTTT.

V gene TRBV30 combines with J gene TRBJ1-4; D might be TRBD1 (6 bases). Looked up from germline, CDR1 is GTSNPN and CDR2 is SVGIG (reference sequence). V lost 1 base and J 7 bases, leaving 13 bases between the germline ends. This CDR3 spans 14 amino acids. CDR3 sequence (DNA): TGTGCCTGGAGTGAGGTGGGGGCACTTGAAAAACTGTTTTTT. This encodes CAWSEVGALEKLFF.

The chain carries TRBV14 and TRBJ2-3, with D tentatively TRBD2 (6 bases). The germline CDR1 and CDR2 sequences are SGHDN and FVKESK. V was pared by 9 bases and J by 5 bases, with 9 bases between. CDR3 length: 11 amino acids. CDR3 protein: CASRRGDTQYF. The CDR3 nucleotides are TGTGCCAGTAGGCGGGGAGATACGCAGTATTTT.

V usage is TRBV6-1 and J usage is TRBJ1-5; D might be TRBD1 (5 bases). The V and J ends lost 2 bases and 6 bases respectively, with 14 bases between them. CDR3 length: 15 amino acids. Germline V lookup: CDR1 MNHNS, CDR2 SASEGT. CDR3 nucleotides: TGTGCCAGCAGTGAACCGGGGGAACCTGCTCAGCCCCAGCATTTT. Protein product: CASSEPGEPAQPQHF.

CDR3 bases: TGTGCCAGCTCACCACCCACGGACAGGGAAGCTTTCTTT. Protein sequence: CASSPPTDREAFF. The V call is TRBV18, the J call TRBJ1-1, with 7 positions matching TRBD1. CDR3 length: 13 amino acids. Germline V gene sequence: CDR1 KGHSH, CDR2 LQKENI. V gave up 0 bases and J gave up 8 bases; unmatched junction bases: 3.

This clone has more than one count but fewer than ten. A junction boundary mismatches the germline segment, possibly from a read error. V and J are TRBV7-7 and TRBJ2-1; a possible D gene is TRBD1 (5 bases). Per germline, CDR1 SSHAT and CDR2 FNYEAQ (reference sequence). The CDR3 sequence is 15 residues long. CDR3 protein: CASSDGARLNNEQFF. The CDR3 DNA reads TGTGCTAGCAGCGATGGGGCAAGGCTGAACAATGAGCAGTTCTTC.

This clone was detected only once. Other DNA sequences within the sample encode an identical CDR3. The V and J genes are TRBV6-1 and TRBJ1-6; D ambiguous. The V and J ends lost 2 bases and 7 bases respectively, with 15 bases between them. The CDR3 covers 16 residues. Per the germline V gene, CDR1 is MNHNS and CDR2 is SASEGT. CDR3 amino acids: CASSERLASLNSPLHF. The CDR3 nucleotides read TGTGCCAGCAGTGAAAGGTTAGCGAGCTTGAATTCACCCCTCCACTTT.

V is TRBV7-9 and J is TRBJ2-5; TRBD2 aligns across 12 bases. Germline V gives CDR1 SEHNR, CDR2 FQNEAQ (reference sequence). CDR3 length: 17 amino acids. The V segment lost 3 bases and the J segment 2 bases; nucleotides outside the gene matches: 7. The DNA of the CDR3 is TGTGCCAGCAGCTTGCCCACTAGCGGGGGGATTCAAGAGACCCAGTACTTC. This gives the protein CASSLPTSGGIQETQYF.

The chain recombines TRBV6-5 with TRBJ1-1; D gene unclear. This CDR3 has 11 amino acids. With 7 bases removed from V and 10 bases from J, the gap between germline ends came to 13 bases. Per germline, CDR1 MNHEY and CDR2 SVGAGI. In DNA form, the CDR3 reads TGTGCCAGCACCAACGTGGCGGGAGCTTTCTTT. Its translation is CASTNVAGAFF.

This chain links TRBV11-3 with TRBJ1-1, with 9 bases lining up with TRBD1. Germline-derived CDR1 and CDR2 are SGHNT and YENEEA. With 4 bases clipped from V and 10 bases from J, the junction kept 4 bases outside the gene matches. The CDR3 contains 12 residues. Written as DNA, the CDR3 is TGTGCCAGCAGCTCGGGACAGGGTGGAGCTTTCTTT. It is translated as CASSSGQGGAFF.

The V gene is TRBV2, the J gene TRBJ2-3; perhaps TRBD2 as D (6 bases). Germline V gene lookup returns CDR1 SNHLY and CDR2 FYNNEI. Trimming took off 7 bases at V and 2 bases at J, with 19 bases between the two ends. CDR3 length equals 16 residues. CDR3 region: CASNPVGGPYTDTQYF. CDR3 sequence (DNA): TGTGCCAGCAACCCGGTGGGGGGACCTTACACAGATACGCAGTATTTT.

CDR3 in DNA: TGTGCCAGTAGTGACCGAGGTGAAAAACTGTTTTTT. It yields the protein CASSDRGEKLFF. The chain employs TRBV19 and TRBJ1-4; D remains ambiguous. Trimming stripped 5 bases from V and 7 bases from J, with 8 bases between. There are 12 residues in the CDR3. Germline V gene lookup returns CDR1 LNHDA and CDR2 SQIVND (reference sequence).

The rearrangement links TRBV7-9 to TRBJ1-3, with TRBD1 as a possible D gene (6 bases). The CDR3 runs to 17 residues. V gave up 4 bases and J gave up 0 bases, with 16 bases separating them. Germline loops: CDR1 SEHNR, CDR2 FQNEAQ (reference sequence). CDR3 sequence reads: CASSWPRTESSGNTIYF. In DNA, the CDR3 is TGTGCCAGCAGCTGGCCTCGGACAGAGAGCTCTGGAAACACCATATATTTT.

As regards this clone: One junction end does not reproduce the germline sequence, and a read error may be involved. This chain connects TRBV5-4 to TRBJ2-1; 12 bases line up with TRBD2. The germline gives CDR1 SGHNT, CDR2 YYREEE (reference sequence). This CDR3 spans 15 amino acids. The CDR3 nucleotides are TGTGCCAGCAGCGGTAGACTAGCGGGGGCCCCCAAGGTCATCTTC. This encodes CASSGRLAGAPKVIF. The variable domain in full, with the rest retrieved from reference TRBV5-4 and TRBJ2-1, is ETGVTQSPTHLIKTRGQQVTLRCSSQSGHNTVSWYQQALGQGPQFIFQYYREEENGRGNFPPRFSGLQFPNYSSELNVNALELDDSALYLCASSGRLAGAPKVIFGPGTRLTVL.

Details on this clone: A junction end diverges from the germline sequence, so it may reflect a read error. This chain links TRBV13 with TRBJ1-1; 7 bases map to TRBD1. There are 13 residues in the CDR3. CDR1 PRHDT and CDR2 FYEKMQ come from the germline V gene (reference sequence). CDR3 nucleotides: TGTGCCAGCACCTTAAGGGGGCGGACTGAAGCTTTCTTT. This gives the protein CASTLRGRTEAFF.

The gene calls are TRBV5-4 and TRBJ2-7; TRBD1 aligns across 7 bases. Germline-derived CDR1 and CDR2 are SGHNT and YYREEE (reference sequence). The junction had 2 bases not matched to a gene; V was cut back by 3 bases and J by 2 bases. CDR3 length: 13 amino acids. The CDR3 coding sequence is TGTGCCAGCAGCTCGGGACAGACCTACGAGCAGTACTTC. It is translated as CASSSGQTYEQYF.

The chain employs TRBV7-3 and TRBJ2-7; D gene ambiguous. Germline-derived CDR1 and CDR2 are SGHTA and FQGTGA. The CDR3 is 17 residues long. Trimming cost V 5 bases and J 1 base, with 21 bases left between them. The CDR3 region is CASSPTCGRPTSYEQYV. CDR3 nucleotide sequence: TGTGCCAGCAGCCCGACCTGCGGCCGCCCTACTTCCTACGAGCAGTACGTC.

V and J are TRBV30 and TRBJ1-2; 7 bases map to TRBD1. CDR1 is GTSNPN, CDR2 SVGIG, per germline (reference sequence). After removal of 6 bases from V and 3 bases from J, the junction contained 4 bases not matched to a gene. This CDR3 region has 12 residues. The CDR3 protein is CACGQGDYGYTF. The CDR3 bases are TGTGCCTGTGGCCAGGGGGACTATGGCTACACCTTC.

This clone was detected a few times. The CDR3 DNA is TGTGCCAGCAGCTACTCTCGGACAGGGGAGCACGAGCAGTACTTC. Its translation: CASSYSRTGEHEQYF. The rearrangement uses TRBV27 and TRBJ2-7, with 9 bases fitting TRBD1. Germline CDR1 and CDR2: MNHEY and SMNVEV (reference sequence). The CDR3 runs to 15 residues. J was trimmed by 5 bases and V by 6 bases; bases with no gene match: 11.

This chain connects TRBV9 to TRBJ1-2, with D possibly matching TRBD1 (5 bases). The CDR3 contains 14 residues. Trimming left V 4 bases short and J 0 bases short, with 10 bases between. The germline V gene has CDR1 SGDLS and CDR2 YYNGEE. Here the CDR3 reads CASSPIGANYGYTF. The CDR3 nucleotides read TGTGCCAGCAGCCCGATAGGGGCTAACTATGGCTACACCTTC.